The 17 T cell receptor beta chains below all came from one sample that was sequenced in a study of OX40 agonist ivuxolimab in advanced cancers. The protocol was immunoSEQ multiplex PCR, while the TCRdb copy is restricted to in-frame clones and leaves out a portion. In the table there are under 70,000 clones, about 90% of which are singletons. This material consisted of CD4+ or CD8+ T cells sorted from blood, taken in a trial of the OX40 agonist ivuxolimab. These receptors originate from an adult with an advanced solid tumor such as melanoma, head and neck, liver or kidney cancer.

A single count supports this clone. This rearrangement joins TRBV11-2 to TRBJ2-5; D call uncertain. The CDR3 is made up of 11 amino acids. V was cut by 2 bases and J by 5 bases, with 3 bases left in between. Germline V gene lookup returns CDR1 SGHAT and CDR2 FQNNGV. The CDR3 DNA sequence: TGTGCCAGCAGCTTAAGTGAGACCCAGTACTTC. Translated: CASSLSETQYF.

This sequence joins TRBV5-1 and TRBJ2-1; a weak D match, TRBD2 (6 bases). The CDR3 consists of 14 residues. The germline CDR1 and CDR2 sequences are SGHRS and YFSETQ. V gave up 7 bases and J gave up 0 bases, with 11 bases separating them. This chain's CDR3 is CASRPGDSYNEQFF. The CDR3 bases are TGCGCCAGCCGCCCGGGAGACTCCTACAATGAGCAGTTCTTC.

The rearrangement links TRBV6-1 to TRBJ1-6; no clear D gene. The CDR3 contains 17 residues. Trimming shortened V by 4 bases and J by 2 bases, and 15 bases separated the two germline ends. CDR1 is MNHNS, CDR2 SASEGT, per germline. CDR3 in amino acids: CASSVFPGNAYNSPLHF. CDR3 coding DNA: TGTGCCAGCAGTGTCTTCCCCGGGAATGCCTATAATTCACCCCTCCACTTT.

The CDR3 is CASTDRDTYEQYF. CDR3 sequence (DNA): TGCGCCAGCACCGACCGGGACACCTACGAGCAGTACTTC. V and J are TRBV10-2 and TRBJ2-7; tentatively, D is TRBD1 (6 bases). V gave up 7 bases and J gave up 2 bases, with 12 bases separating them. Germline V gene sequence: CDR1 WSHSY, CDR2 SAAADI. This CDR3 spans 13 amino acids.

The rearrangement uses TRBV7-3 and TRBJ2-7, with D perhaps TRBD1 or TRBD2 (5 bases each). The CDR3 sequence is 16 residues long. Deletions cut 4 bases from V and 2 bases from J, with 18 bases between. CDR1 SGHTA and CDR2 FQGTGA come from the germline V gene. As DNA, the CDR3 is TGTGCCAGCAGCTCCCCCTGTTGCTGGGGGACCTACGAGCAGTACTTC. Translated, it gives CASSSPCCWGTYEQYF.

This chain connects TRBV13 to TRBJ2-1; TRBD2 is a possible D gene (6 bases). Trimming cost V 5 bases and J 8 bases, with 10 bases left between them. The CDR3 is 12 amino acids. CDR1 and CDR2 from the germline V gene are PRHDT and FYEKMQ (reference sequence). The CDR3 spells CASSEGLYEQFF. In DNA, the CDR3 is TGTGCCAGCAGCGAGGGACTCTATGAGCAGTTCTTC.

The V and J genes are TRBV2 and TRBJ2-5, with 7 bases matching TRBD2. Trimming cost V 7 bases and J 2 bases; bases outside gene matches: 10. Germline CDR1 reads SNHLY; CDR2 reads FYNNEI. The CDR3 sequence is 15 residues long. This chain's CDR3 is CASNTRREVQETQYF. The CDR3 coding sequence is TGTGCCAGCAACACTCGCCGGGAGGTTCAAGAGACCCAGTACTTC.

The CDR3 bases are TGTGCCAGCAGCATGACAGTTTCCTACGAGCAGTACTTC. Protein: CASSMTVSYEQYF. The chain couples TRBV5-5 to TRBJ2-7; possibly TRBD1 for D (5 bases). CDR3 length: 13 residues. Trimming removed 4 bases from V and 1 base from J, with 9 bases in between. Germline V gene data show CDR1 as SGHKS and CDR2 as YYEKEE (reference sequence).

The gene calls are TRBV11-1 and TRBJ1-1; D call uncertain. The CDR3 has 16 residues. Germline-derived CDR1 and CDR2 are SGHAT and FQDESV (reference sequence). V dropped 5 bases and J dropped 0 bases, with 16 bases sitting between them. The CDR3 sequence is CASSPLVLVMNTEAFF. DNA of the CDR3: TGTGCCAGCAGCCCTCTGGTTTTGGTCATGAACACTGAAGCTTTCTTT.

This rearrangement joins TRBV19 to TRBJ2-7; no clear D gene. This CDR3 comprises 14 residues. The V gene's germline CDR1 is LNHDA and CDR2 SQIVND (reference sequence). The V end was cut by 3 bases, the J end by 0 bases, with 9 bases between. The CDR3 region is CASSMFGVSYEQYF. Written as DNA, the CDR3 is TGTGCCAGTAGTATGTTTGGCGTCTCCTACGAGCAGTACTTC.

The rearrangement joins TRBV27 to TRBJ2-5; a possible D gene is TRBD2 (7 bases). CDR3 size: 16 residues. The V end was cut by 3 bases, the J end by 4 bases, with 18 bases between. Germline lookup yields CDR1 MNHEY and CDR2 SMNVEV (reference sequence). CDR3 loop: CASSFIAQGRGETQYF. The CDR3 DNA reads TGTGCCAGCAGTTTTATTGCTCAGGGGAGGGGAGAGACCCAGTACTTC.

V is TRBV18 and J is TRBJ1-2; no reliable D call. Germline V CDR1 and CDR2: KGHSH, LQKENI. V lost 0 bases and J 5 bases, leaving 10 bases between the germline ends. This CDR3 spans 14 amino acids. The CDR3: CASSPPDLQYGYTF. CDR3 in DNA: TGTGCCAGCTCACCACCGGACCTACAGTATGGCTACACCTTC.

CDR3 residues: CASLRGVAYNEQFF. As DNA, the CDR3 is TGTGCCAGCTTAAGGGGGGTTGCCTACAATGAGCAGTTCTTC. The chain joins TRBV28 to TRBJ2-1, with D perhaps being TRBD1 or TRBD2 (6 bases each). The ends were cut back, 8 bases at V and 2 bases at J, with 13 bases in the middle. There are 14 residues in the CDR3. Germline V gene data show CDR1 as MDHEN and CDR2 as SYDVKM.

The chain carries TRBV25-1 and TRBJ2-7; TRBD1 matches at 10 bases. Trimming removed 10 bases from V and 3 bases from J; junction bases left unmatched: 6. This CDR3 has 13 residues. Germline V gene lookup returns CDR1 MGHDK and CDR2 SYGVNS. The CDR3 is CAIGGTGVYEQYF. CDR3 DNA sequence: TGTGCCATCGGTGGGACAGGGGTCTACGAGCAGTACTTC.

For the CDR3, the DNA is TGTGCCAGCTCACCACCCCGGGACAGGAGAAATTCACCCCTCCACTTT. Translated, it gives CASSPPRDRRNSPLHF. V is TRBV18 and J is TRBJ1-6; 8 bases match TRBD1. CDR1 and CDR2 from the germline V gene are KGHSH and LQKENI. Unmatched junction bases numbered 5, after V lost 0 bases and J lost 7 bases. The length of the CDR3 is 16 residues.

J is TRBJ1-6 and V is TRBV27; the D is unclear. The germline CDR1 and CDR2 sequences are MNHEY and SMNVEV (reference sequence). This CDR3 is 14 amino acids long. Trimming stripped 5 bases from V and 0 bases from J, with 5 bases between. Written as DNA, the CDR3 is TGTGCCAGCAGTCCCAGCTCCTATAATTCACCCCTCCACTTT. The encoded protein is CASSPSSYNSPLHF.

The gene calls are TRBV4-1 and TRBJ1-1; D is unresolved. V gave up 7 bases and J gave up 5 bases, with 20 bases separating them. Germline CDR1 and CDR2: MGHRA and YSYEKL. This CDR3 has 15 amino acids. CDR3 sequence (DNA): TGCGCCAGCACCTCAGGCGGCGGTTTGGGGACTGAAGCTTTCTTT. Residues: CASTSGGGLGTEAFF.